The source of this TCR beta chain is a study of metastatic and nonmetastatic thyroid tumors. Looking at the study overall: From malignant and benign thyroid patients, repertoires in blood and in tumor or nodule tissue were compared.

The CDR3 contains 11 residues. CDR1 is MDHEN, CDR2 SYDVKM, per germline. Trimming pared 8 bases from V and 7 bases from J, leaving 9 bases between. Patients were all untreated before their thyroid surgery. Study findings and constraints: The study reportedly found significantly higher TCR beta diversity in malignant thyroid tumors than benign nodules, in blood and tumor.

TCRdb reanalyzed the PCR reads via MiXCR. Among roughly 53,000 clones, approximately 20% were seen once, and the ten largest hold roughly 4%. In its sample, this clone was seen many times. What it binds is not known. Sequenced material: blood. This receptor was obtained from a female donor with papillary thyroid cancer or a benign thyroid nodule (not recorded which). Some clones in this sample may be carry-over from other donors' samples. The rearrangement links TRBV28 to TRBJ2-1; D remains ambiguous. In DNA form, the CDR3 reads TGTGCCAGCCGTACGACAAATGAGCAGTTCTTC. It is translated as CASRTTNEQFF.